The sequence of this T cell receptor beta chain was determined in a study of T cell repertoires in cytomegalovirus infection. Study context: Selected CMV epitopes included recently identified HLA-C-restricted ones as well as well-studied HLA-B-restricted ones. CMV infection together with matching HLA type was indicated by public TCR beta signatures.

TCRdb ran MiXCR on the reads and lists one entry per CDR3 protein. The table lists approximately 990,000 distinct CDR3 sequences, about a third of them singletons. General observations from the study: Frequencies of public TCR beta families were cumulated, and this identified carriers of CMV plus the relevant HLA.

The germline V gene encodes CDR1 MNHEY and CDR2 SMNVEV (reference sequence). Trimming took off 3 bases at V and 7 bases at J, with 22 bases between the two ends. There are 17 residues in the CDR3. As concerns this clonotype: Its antigen is still unknown.

The TCR originated in a human donor in good health (CMV status not recorded). Some clones in this sample may be carry-over from other donors' samples. The chain has TRBV27 and TRBJ2-1, with D tentatively TRBD1 (5 bases). The specimen comprised cultured CD8+ T cells from PBMCs, sampled from culture after CMV antigen stimulation. This chain's CDR3 is CASSFKDRIRLGNEQFF. DNA for the CDR3: TGTGCCAGCAGTTTCAAAGACAGAATTCGTTTGGGGAATGAGCAGTTCTTC.